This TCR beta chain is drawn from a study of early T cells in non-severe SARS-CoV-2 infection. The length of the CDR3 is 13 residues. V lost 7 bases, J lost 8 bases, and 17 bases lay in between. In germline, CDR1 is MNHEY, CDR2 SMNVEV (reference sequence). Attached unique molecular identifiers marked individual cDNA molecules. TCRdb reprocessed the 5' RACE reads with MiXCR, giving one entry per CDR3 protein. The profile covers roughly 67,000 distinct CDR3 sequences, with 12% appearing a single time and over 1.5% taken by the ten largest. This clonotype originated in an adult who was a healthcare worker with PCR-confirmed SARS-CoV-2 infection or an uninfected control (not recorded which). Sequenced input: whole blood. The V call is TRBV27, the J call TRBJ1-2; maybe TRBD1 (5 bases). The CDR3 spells CASTTRSRQGYTF. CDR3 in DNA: TGTGCCAGCACCACCCGGAGCCGACAGGGCTACACCTTC.